Each of the 32 T cell receptor beta chains below was sequenced from the same sample in a study of vaccination and CD4 T cells after COVID-19. The Oncomine TCR Beta short-read assay generated sequence data from the DNA of cultured CD4+ T cells. In TCRdb, the PCR reads were re-called with MiXCR into one record per CDR3 protein. Here the sample spans some 12,000 distinct CDR3 sequences, about three fifths being singletons. For these TCRs, the target antigens are not known. Treatment reported: approximately nine-day PBMC culture with coronavirus spike peptide pools or control peptides (ViraFEST assay). Sequenced material: CD4+ T cells from blood, cultured in vitro. Receptors originate from a human donor who had recovered from COVID-19.

By share of the sample, this clonotype is medium-sized. The V gene is TRBV6-1, the J gene TRBJ2-6; D gene ambiguous. This CDR3 is built from 15 residues. The ends were cut back, 3 bases at V and 0 bases at J, with 6 bases in the middle. CDR1 and CDR2 from the germline V gene are MNHNS and SASEGT. In DNA form, the CDR3 reads TGTGCCAGCAGTGAGATGGGCTCTGGGGCCAACGTCCTGACTTTC. Protein product: CASSEMGSGANVLTF.

The chain recombines TRBV27 with TRBJ2-2, with no clear D. V was clipped by 2 bases and J by 4 bases, with 11 bases between them. Germline V gene data show CDR1 as MNHEY and CDR2 as SMNVEV (reference sequence). CDR3 length: 15 amino acids. CDR3 nucleotide sequence: TGTGCCAGCAGTTTAACACTAAGGGTCACCGGGGAGCTGTTTTTT. As protein: CASSLTLRVTGELFF.

The chain combines TRBV6-1 with TRBJ1-5; 7 bases agree with TRBD1. The CDR3 spans 16 residues. From germline, CDR1 is MNHNS and CDR2 SASEGT. The ends lost 6 bases at V and 2 bases at J; junction bases unmatched: 10. CDR3 loop: CASSPGGVRGNQPQHF. The DNA for the CDR3 is TGTGCCAGCAGCCCAGGGGGGGTAAGGGGCAATCAGCCCCAGCATTTT.

This clonotype was counted a single time. J is TRBJ2-1 and V is TRBV5-1; 10 bases are a match to TRBD2. CDR3 length: 15 amino acids. CDR1 and CDR2 from the germline V gene are SGHRS and YFSETQ. With V trimmed by 5 bases and J by 6 bases, 8 bases remained unmatched. CDR3 bases: TGCGCCAGCAGAGAGGAACTAGCGGGACTCAATGAGCAGTTCTTC. It specifies CASREELAGLNEQFF.

V is TRBV6-1 and J is TRBJ2-5; 9 bases are shared with TRBD1. This CDR3 comprises 14 residues. Germline values: CDR1 MNHNS, CDR2 SASEGT. The J segment lost 7 bases and the V segment lost 6 bases, leaving 9 bases of the junction unmatched. CDR3 in DNA: TGTGCCAGCAGCGGACAGGGGTGGGACGGGACCCAGTACTTC. The encoded protein is CASSGQGWDGTQYF.

The V call is TRBV12-3 or TRBV12-4, the J call TRBJ1-2; 9 nucleotides match TRBD1. This CDR3 contains 13 residues. With 7 bases clipped from V and 6 bases from J, the junction kept 6 bases outside the gene matches. The CDR3 bases are TGTGCCAGCACCTTACGGGACAGGGATGGCTACACCTTC. Translation: CASTLRDRDGYTF.

This clonotype was seen more than once but under ten times. V is TRBV7-2 and J is TRBJ2-7; 7 nucleotides agree with TRBD2. CDR1 and CDR2 (germline): SGHTA, FQGNSA. This CDR3 is built from 14 residues. V shed 4 bases and J 0 bases; nucleotides not matched to a gene: 3. The CDR3 is CASSSGRSSYEQYF. Here the CDR3 DNA reads TGTGCCAGCAGCTCCGGGAGGAGCTCCTACGAGCAGTACTTC.

The chain uses TRBV20-1 and TRBJ1-4, with D uncertain. Per the germline V gene, CDR1 is DFQATT and CDR2 is SNEGSKA (reference sequence). The CDR3 sequence is 12 residues long. The V gene lost 3 bases and the J gene lost 8 bases, with 10 bases spanning the gap. CDR3 nucleotide sequence: TGCAGTGCTAGCGGGCCCGACGAAAAACTGTTTTTT. It codes for CSASGPDEKLFF.

This clonotype was seen just once. This chain connects TRBV15 to TRBJ2-1; 15 positions match TRBD2. CDR1 is LNHNV, CDR2 YYDKDF, per germline (reference sequence). CDR3 size: 19 residues. After removal of 5 bases from V and 0 bases from J, the junction contained 8 bases not matched to a gene. The CDR3 sequence is CATSGRTSGRASSYNEQFF. CDR3 in DNA: TGTGCCACCAGCGGGCGGACTAGCGGGAGGGCGAGCTCCTACAATGAGCAGTTCTTC.

V and J are TRBV27 and TRBJ1-6; D uncertain. The CDR3 runs 15 residues. CDR1 MNHEY and CDR2 SMNVEV come from the germline V gene (reference sequence). Trimming took off 3 bases at V and 8 bases at J, with 14 bases between the two ends. The CDR3, as DNA: TGTGCCAGCAGTTTTAGCCACCAACCCCATTCACCCCTCCACTTT. Protein product: CASSFSHQPHSPLHF.

The chain carries TRBV5-4 and TRBJ2-2; D call uncertain. The germline V and J ends were trimmed by 7 bases and 1 base, with 8 bases remaining between them. The CDR3 sequence is 13 residues long. Germline V CDR1 and CDR2: SGHNT, YYREEE (reference sequence). The DNA for the CDR3 is TGTGCCAGCCAGGCGGTGAACACCGGGGAGCTGTTTTTT. This sequence encodes CASQAVNTGELFF.

The CDR3 bases are TGTGCCACCAGTGATGAACTAGCATCCAATGAGCAGTTCTTC. Its protein is CATSDELASNEQFF. This chain uses TRBV24-1 with TRBJ2-1; TRBD2 is a possible D gene (6 bases). This CDR3 region has 14 residues. V was trimmed by 3 bases and J by 6 bases, leaving 11 bases between them. Germline V gives CDR1 KGHDR, CDR2 SFDVKD.

The V call is TRBV2, the J call TRBJ2-5; D ambiguous. The CDR3 sequence is 13 residues long. V lost 2 bases, J lost 2 bases, and 6 bases lay in between. The germline CDR1 and CDR2 sequences are SNHLY and FYNNEI. The chain's CDR3 is CASSESQQETQYF. CDR3 bases: TGTGCCAGCAGTGAAAGTCAGCAAGAGACCCAGTACTTC. Full variable domain (missing parts from reference TRBV2 and TRBJ2-5): EPEVTQTPSHQVTQMGQEVILRCVPISNHLYFYWYRQILGQKVEFLVSFYNNEISEKSEIFDDQFSVERPDGSNFTLKIRSTKLEDSAMYFCASSESQQETQYFGPGTRLLVL.

V usage is TRBV7-9 and J usage is TRBJ2-7, with 13 bases identical to TRBD2. CDR1 SEHNR and CDR2 FQNEAQ come from the germline V gene (reference sequence). The length of the CDR3 is 16 residues. The ends lost 5 bases at V and 2 bases at J; junction bases unmatched: 6. In DNA, the CDR3 is TGTGCCAGCAGCCGCACCGGGACTAGCGGGACCTACGAGCAGTACTTC. This encodes CASSRTGTSGTYEQYF.

This rearrangement joins TRBV30 to TRBJ2-6, with TRBD1 as a possible D gene (5 bases). The V gene lost 5 bases and the J gene lost 0 bases, with 8 bases spanning the gap. Looked up from germline, CDR1 is GTSNPN and CDR2 is SVGIG (reference sequence). This CDR3 comprises 14 residues. The CDR3 sequence: CAWGRGSGANVLTF. DNA of the CDR3: TGTGCCTGGGGAAGGGGCTCTGGGGCCAACGTCCTGACTTTC. Variable domain in full (rest from reference TRBV30 and TRBJ2-6): SQTIHQWPATLVQPVGSPLSLECTVEGTSNPNLYWYRQAAGRGLQLLFYSVGIGQISSEVPQNLSASRPQDRQFILSSKKLLLSDSGFYLCAWGRGSGANVLTFGAGSRLTVL.

The chain uses TRBV2 and TRBJ2-5; D remains ambiguous. Germline-derived CDR1 and CDR2 are SNHLY and FYNNEI. This CDR3 region has 13 residues. The V gene lost 4 bases and the J gene lost 5 bases, with 11 bases spanning the gap. The CDR3 DNA is TGTGCCAGCAGTGTTTCTATCTGGGAGACCCAGTACTTC. Protein: CASSVSIWETQYF. Full variable domain (outside the CDR3, taken from reference TRBV2 and TRBJ2-5): EPEVTQTPSHQVTQMGQEVILRCVPISNHLYFYWYRQILGQKVEFLVSFYNNEISEKSEIFDDQFSVERPDGSNFTLKIRSTKLEDSAMYFCASSVSIWETQYFGPGTRLLVL.

This clonotype counts as medium-sized. V is TRBV20-1 and J is TRBJ1-2; 9 nucleotides agree with TRBD1. CDR3 size: 14 residues. V gave up 2 bases and J gave up 4 bases; unmatched junction bases: 5. CDR1 is DFQATT, CDR2 SNEGSKA, per germline (reference sequence). As DNA, the CDR3 is TGCAGTGCTAGAACGGGACAGGGCATCTATGGCTACACCTTC. Amino acids: CSARTGQGIYGYTF.

V gene TRBV25-1 combines with J gene TRBJ2-1; 7 positions agree with TRBD2. V shed 4 bases, J shed 1 base, and the junction held 16 bases outside the gene matches. Germline values: CDR1 MGHDK, CDR2 SYGVNS. This CDR3 has 19 residues. The CDR3 bases are TGTGCCAGCAGTGGCTATGGGCGGGAGAAATGGGGGTCCTACAATGAGCAGTTCTTC. This translates into CASSGYGREKWGSYNEQFF.

The V and J genes are TRBV7-3 and TRBJ1-1, with a tentative D call TRBD1 (5 bases). This CDR3 contains 13 residues. CDR1 is SGHTA, CDR2 FQGTGA, per germline. The V end was cut by 2 bases, the J end by 5 bases, with 9 bases between. In DNA form, the CDR3 reads TGTGCCAGCAGCTTACAGGGTGCGACTGAAGCTTTCTTT. Amino acid sequence: CASSLQGATEAFF.

The chain uses TRBV10-2 and TRBJ2-3; 8 bases map to TRBD1. CDR3 length equals 18 residues. Looked up from germline, CDR1 is WSHSY and CDR2 is SAAADI. J gave up 5 bases and V 4 bases, and 17 bases lay outside the gene matches. The CDR3 sequence: CASSGPTRQGSFRDTQYF. The CDR3 DNA reads TGCGCCAGCAGTGGTCCCACCCGACAGGGGTCTTTTCGAGATACGCAGTATTTT.

The chain uses TRBV6-1 and TRBJ1-1; D might be TRBD1 (6 bases). Germline V CDR1 and CDR2: MNHNS, SASEGT. V lost 0 bases and J lost 3, with 14 bases in between. CDR3 length: 16 residues. CDR3 bases: TGTGCCAGCAGTGAAGCGGGGGCTAGAGGCTACACTGAAGCTTTCTTT. The encoded protein is CASSEAGARGYTEAFF.

This clonotype was counted a few times. CDR3 sequence reads: CATSRTTGTYEQYF. For the CDR3, the DNA is TGTGCCACCAGCAGAACGACAGGGACCTACGAGCAGTACTTC. The chain recombines TRBV15 with TRBJ2-7; TRBD1 agrees at 7 bases. V was clipped by 2 bases and J by 2 bases; unmatched bases: 3. This CDR3 contains 14 residues. Germline V gene lookup returns CDR1 LNHNV and CDR2 YYDKDF (reference sequence).

The V call is TRBV28, the J call TRBJ2-7; D ambiguous. Germline CDR1 is MDHEN and CDR2 is SYDVKM. The CDR3 contains 18 residues. Trimming removed 3 bases at V and 5 bases at J, with 26 bases between. CDR3 nucleotide sequence: TGTGCCAGCAGTTTTCGCCCGGTGGTCTCCGTACGTATTCACGAGCAGTACTTC. Translated: CASSFRPVVSVRIHEQYF. The whole variable domain, filled in from reference TRBV28 and TRBJ2-7, reads DVKVTQSSRYLVKRTGEKVFLECVQDMDHENMFWYRQDPGLGLRLIYFSYDVKMKEKGDIPEGYSVSREKKERFSLILESASTNQTSMYLCASSFRPVVSVRIHEQYFGPGTRLTVT.

This clonotype was counted between two and nine times. The chain combines TRBV20-1 with TRBJ1-2; D possibly corresponds to TRBD1 (6 bases). The V gene's germline CDR1 is DFQATT and CDR2 SNEGSKA (reference sequence). CDR3 length equals 14 residues. The germline V and J ends were trimmed by 6 bases and 3 bases, with 17 bases remaining between them. In DNA, the CDR3 is TGCAGTGCCGGAGGGGGATCTTTTGACTATGGCTACACCTTC. This sequence encodes CSAGGGSFDYGYTF.

The chain couples TRBV10-3 to TRBJ2-7; 12 bases line up with TRBD2. The CDR3 length is 17 residues. V shed 3 bases and J 0 bases; nucleotides not matched to a gene: 6. The germline V gene encodes CDR1 ENHRY and CDR2 SYGVKD. CDR3 DNA: TGTGCCATCAGTGAACCTGGGACTAGCGGGTCCTCCTACGAGCAGTACTTC. Encoded protein: CAISEPGTSGSSYEQYF.

The chain carries TRBV6-1 and TRBJ1-2; D may be TRBD1 (5 bases). CDR1 MNHNS and CDR2 SASEGT come from the germline V gene. V lost 6 bases to trimming and J lost 1 base, with 15 bases between them. CDR3 length equals 15 residues. CDR3 bases: TGTGCCAGCAGCCGCGGGCAGGGCCTTAACTATGGCTACACCTTC. Its translation: CASSRGQGLNYGYTF.

This clonotype has a handful of counts. V usage is TRBV28 and J usage is TRBJ1-4; D gene unclear. The length of the CDR3 is 13 residues. Trimming took off 6 bases at V and 8 bases at J, with 13 bases between the two ends. Per the germline V gene, CDR1 is MDHEN and CDR2 is SYDVKM. In DNA, the CDR3 is TGTGCCAGCAGAACATTAGTCAGGGAAAAACTGTTTTTT. It yields the protein CASRTLVREKLFF.

CDR3 loop: CASTPGLAGGKLYNEQFF. The CDR3 nucleotides are TGTGCCAGTACCCCAGGACTAGCGGGAGGGAAACTATACAATGAGCAGTTCTTC. V usage is TRBV19 and J usage is TRBJ2-1; TRBD2 matches 15 bases. Germline values: CDR1 LNHDA, CDR2 SQIVND (reference sequence). This CDR3 is 18 amino acids long. The V and J ends lost 7 bases and 4 bases, in that order; junction bases with no gene match: 11.

Only a few counts were recorded for this clonotype. The chain combines TRBV29-1 with TRBJ2-2; 9 bases map to TRBD1. V was pared by 6 bases and J by 4 bases, with 3 bases of the junction left unmatched. The CDR3 is 13 residues long. Per the germline V gene, CDR1 is SQVTM and CDR2 is ANQGSEA. The CDR3 protein is CSVPQGATGELFF. CDR3 DNA sequence: TGCAGCGTACCACAGGGGGCCACCGGGGAGCTGTTTTTT.

This rearrangement joins TRBV29-1 to TRBJ2-5; the match to TRBD2 covers 8 bases. The CDR3 is 13 residues long. V was clipped by 4 bases and J by 7 bases; unmatched bases: 8. Germline lookup yields CDR1 SQVTM and CDR2 ANQGSEA. Written as DNA, the CDR3 is TGCAGCGTTGCATTAGCGGGGATGTTGACCCAGTACTTC. Protein product: CSVALAGMLTQYF. Full variable domain (remainder filled in from reference TRBV29-1 and TRBJ2-5): SAVISQKPSRDICQRGTSLTIQCQVDSQVTMMFWYRQQPGQSLTLIATANQGSEATYESGFVIDKFPISRPNLTFSTLTVSNMSPEDSSIYLCSVALAGMLTQYFGPGTRLLVL.

V usage is TRBV6-2 or TRBV6-3 and J usage is TRBJ2-2; 11 bases are a match to TRBD2. The CDR3 is 16 amino acids. Germline V gene sequence: CDR1 MNHEY, CDR2 SVGEGT. V was clipped by 7 bases and J by 3 bases; unmatched bases: 7. The CDR3 bases are TGTGCCAGCACCTACTCTAGCGGGAGGTACACCGGGGAGCTGTTTTTT. Residues: CASTYSSGRYTGELFF.

This sequence joins TRBV20-1 and TRBJ2-1; unclear D gene. The V and J ends lost 5 bases and 6 bases respectively, with 11 bases between them. This CDR3 is 12 amino acids long. Looked up from germline, CDR1 is DFQATT and CDR2 is SNEGSKA (reference sequence). The CDR3 DNA is TGCAGTGCTCCGCGAGGCCCCAATGAGCAGTTCTTC. Residues: CSAPRGPNEQFF.